These 5 T cell receptor beta chains came from one sample sequenced in a study of blood T cell repertoires in COVID-19. The data were produced by immunoSEQ multiplex PCR, yet TCRdb's version contains in-frame clones alone and is incomplete. Here the sample spans around 260,000 clones, around four fifths being singletons. Sequences were obtained from peripheral blood. The origin of the receptors is a man in his sixties with acute or convalescent COVID-19.

The rearrangement joins TRBV6-5 to TRBJ2-7, with D possibly TRBD2 on 5 matching bases. Germline V gene data show CDR1 as MNHEY and CDR2 as SVGAGI. The germline V and J ends were trimmed by 5 bases and 1 base, with 15 bases remaining between them. There are 15 residues in the CDR3. The CDR3 DNA follows: TGTGCCAGCAGTCCGGTGGTAGGAGGTTCCTACGAGCAGTACTTC. Translated: CASSPVVGGSYEQYF.

The chain is built from TRBV18 and TRBJ1-4; perhaps TRBD1 as D (6 bases). V lost 1 base and J lost 0, with 12 bases in between. The germline V gene has CDR1 KGHSH and CDR2 LQKENI. This CDR3 has 17 residues. CDR3 nucleotide sequence: TGTGCCAGCTCACCACAGACAGGTTCTGCAACTAATGAAAAACTGTTTTTT. It codes for CASSPQTGSATNEKLFF.

This CDR3 reads CSASIPVRYEQYF. The CDR3 DNA reads as TGCAGTGCTAGTATTCCTGTGCGATACGAGCAGTACTTC. V usage is TRBV20-1 and J usage is TRBJ2-7; D gene uncertain. The CDR3 has 13 residues. Germline loops: CDR1 DFQATT, CDR2 SNEGSKA (reference sequence). V was trimmed by 3 bases and J by 4 bases, leaving 13 bases between them.

The chain has TRBV2 and TRBJ2-7; a possible D gene is TRBD2 (6 bases). Germline CDR1 reads SNHLY; CDR2 reads FYNNEI. The CDR3 runs to 14 residues. V was trimmed by 7 bases and J by 3 bases, leaving 16 bases between them. Written as DNA, the CDR3 is TGTGCCAGCAAACGGGACTCGCTTCTCTACGAGCAGTACTTC. Its protein product is CASKRDSLLYEQYF. The whole variable domain, filled in from reference TRBV2 and TRBJ2-7, reads EPEVTQTPSHQVTQMGQEVILRCVPISNHLYFYWYRQILGQKVEFLVSFYNNEISEKSEIFDDQFSVERPDGSNFTLKIRSTKLEDSAMYFCASKRDSLLYEQYFGPGTRLTVT.

The CDR3 region has the DNA TGTGCCAGCAGCCCAGCGGTGGGTGGTACAGGGGAACCCCCCCACACCGGCTACACCTTC. Translated, it gives CASSPAVGGTGEPPHTGYTF. The chain recombines TRBV9 with TRBJ1-2; TRBD1 aligns across 7 bases. Unmatched junction bases numbered 29, after V lost 4 bases and J lost 8 bases. Germline V gives CDR1 SGDLS, CDR2 YYNGEE. The CDR3 extends over 20 amino acids. The full variable domain, with the rest looked up from reference TRBV9 and TRBJ1-2, is DSGVTQTPKHLITATGQRVTLRCSPRSGDLSVYWYQQSLDQGLQFLIQYYNGEERAKGNILERFSAQQFPDLHSELNLSSLELGDSALYFCASSPAVGGTGEPPHTGYTFGSGTRLTVV.